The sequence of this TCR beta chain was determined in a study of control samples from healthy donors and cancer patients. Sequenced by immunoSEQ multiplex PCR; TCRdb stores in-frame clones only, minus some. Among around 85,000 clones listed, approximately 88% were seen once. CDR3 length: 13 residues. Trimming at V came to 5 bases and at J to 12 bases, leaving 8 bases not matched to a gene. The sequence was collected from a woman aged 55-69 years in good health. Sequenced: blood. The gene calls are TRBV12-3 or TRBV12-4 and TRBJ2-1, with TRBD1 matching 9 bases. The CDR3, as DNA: TGTGCCAGCAGTAAGGGACAGGGCTGGGTGCAGTTCTTC. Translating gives CASSKGQGWVQFF.